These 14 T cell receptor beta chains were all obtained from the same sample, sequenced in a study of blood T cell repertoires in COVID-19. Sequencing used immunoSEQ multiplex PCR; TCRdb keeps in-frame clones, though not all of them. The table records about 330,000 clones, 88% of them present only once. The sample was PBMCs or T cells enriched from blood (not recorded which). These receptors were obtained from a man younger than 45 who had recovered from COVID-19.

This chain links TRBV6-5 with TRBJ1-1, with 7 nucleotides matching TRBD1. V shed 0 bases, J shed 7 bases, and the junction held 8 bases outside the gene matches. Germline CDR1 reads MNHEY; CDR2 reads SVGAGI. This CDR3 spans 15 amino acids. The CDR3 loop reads CASSYSQGGPLEAFF. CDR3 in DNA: TGTGCCAGCAGTTACTCGCAGGGGGGACCTCTTGAAGCTTTCTTT.

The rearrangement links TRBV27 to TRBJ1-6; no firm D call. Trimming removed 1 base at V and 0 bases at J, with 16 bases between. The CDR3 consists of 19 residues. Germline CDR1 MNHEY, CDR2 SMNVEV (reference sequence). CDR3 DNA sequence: TGTGCCAGCAGTTTATTCTCTATCCAGTCTAGCTCCTATAATTCACCCCTCCACTTT. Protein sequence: CASSLFSIQSSSYNSPLHF.

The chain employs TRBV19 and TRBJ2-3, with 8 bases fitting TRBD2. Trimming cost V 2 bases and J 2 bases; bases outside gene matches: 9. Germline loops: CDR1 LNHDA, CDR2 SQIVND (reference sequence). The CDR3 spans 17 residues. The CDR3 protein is CASSILAGTRVTDTQYF. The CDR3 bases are TGTGCCAGTAGTATATTAGCCGGGACTAGGGTCACAGATACGCAGTATTTT. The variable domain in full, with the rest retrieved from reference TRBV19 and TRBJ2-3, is DGGITQSPKYLFRKEGQNVTLSCEQNLNHDAMYWYRQDPGQGLRLIYYSQIVNDFQKGDIAEGYSVSREKKESFPLTVTSAQKNPTAFYLCASSILAGTRVTDTQYFGPGTRLTVL.

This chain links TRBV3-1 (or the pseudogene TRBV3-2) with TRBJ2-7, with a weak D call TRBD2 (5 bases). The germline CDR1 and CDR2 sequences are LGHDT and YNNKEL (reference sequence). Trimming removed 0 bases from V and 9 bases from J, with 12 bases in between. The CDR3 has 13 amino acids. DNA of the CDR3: TGTGCCAGCAGCCAAGAGCCCGGGGAGAGGCAGTACTTC. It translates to CASSQEPGERQYF.

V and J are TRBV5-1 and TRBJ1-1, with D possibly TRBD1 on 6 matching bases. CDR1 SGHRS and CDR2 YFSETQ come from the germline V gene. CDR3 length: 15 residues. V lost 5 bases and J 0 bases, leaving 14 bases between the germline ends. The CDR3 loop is CASRGGQIMNTEAFF. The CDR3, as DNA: TGCGCCAGCAGGGGCGGACAGATAATGAACACTGAAGCTTTCTTT. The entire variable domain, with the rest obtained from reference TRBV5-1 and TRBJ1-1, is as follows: KAGVTQTPRYLIKTRGQQVTLSCSPISGHRSVSWYQQTPGQGLQFLFEYFSETQRNKGNFPGRFSGRQFSNSRSEMNVSTLELGDSALYLCASRGGQIMNTEAFFGQGTRLTVV.

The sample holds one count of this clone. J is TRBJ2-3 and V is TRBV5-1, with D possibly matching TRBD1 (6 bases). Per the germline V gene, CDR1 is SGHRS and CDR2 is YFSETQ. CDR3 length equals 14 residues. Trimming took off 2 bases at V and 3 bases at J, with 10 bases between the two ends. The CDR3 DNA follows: TGCGCCAGCAGCTTCTACAGGGTGACAGATACGCAGTATTTT. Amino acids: CASSFYRVTDTQYF.

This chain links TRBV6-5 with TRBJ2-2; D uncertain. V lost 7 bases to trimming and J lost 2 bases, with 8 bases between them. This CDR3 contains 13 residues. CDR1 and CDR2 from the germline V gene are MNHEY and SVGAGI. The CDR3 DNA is TGTGCCAGCAACCGACTTAACACCGGGGAGCTGTTTTTT. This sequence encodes CASNRLNTGELFF.

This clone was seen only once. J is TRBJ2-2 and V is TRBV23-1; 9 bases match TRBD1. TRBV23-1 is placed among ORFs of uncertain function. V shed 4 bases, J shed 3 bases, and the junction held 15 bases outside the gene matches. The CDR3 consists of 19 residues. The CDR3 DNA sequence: TGCGCCAGCAGTCCCCCCCAGTATCCAGACAGGGGGTACACCGGGGAGCTGTTTTTT. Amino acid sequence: CASSPPQYPDRGYTGELFF.

The CDR3 is CASRNPGSADTQYF. The CDR3 coding sequence is TGTGCCAGCAGAAACCCGGGGAGCGCAGATACGCAGTATTTT. The rearrangement uses TRBV2 and TRBJ2-3, with D possibly being TRBD2 (5 bases). The CDR3 consists of 14 residues. Per germline, CDR1 SNHLY and CDR2 FYNNEI. Trimming left V 6 bases short and J 4 bases short, with 14 bases between.

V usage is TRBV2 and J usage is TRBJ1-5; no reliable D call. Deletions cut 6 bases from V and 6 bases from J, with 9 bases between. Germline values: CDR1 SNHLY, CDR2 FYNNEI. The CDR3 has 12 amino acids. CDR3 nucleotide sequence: TGTGCCAGCAGCCTAGAGGGTCAGCCCCAGCATTTT. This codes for CASSLEGQPQHF. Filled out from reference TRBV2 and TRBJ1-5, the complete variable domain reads EPEVTQTPSHQVTQMGQEVILRCVPISNHLYFYWYRQILGQKVEFLVSFYNNEISEKSEIFDDQFSVERPDGSNFTLKIRSTKLEDSAMYFCASSLEGQPQHFGDGTRLSIL.

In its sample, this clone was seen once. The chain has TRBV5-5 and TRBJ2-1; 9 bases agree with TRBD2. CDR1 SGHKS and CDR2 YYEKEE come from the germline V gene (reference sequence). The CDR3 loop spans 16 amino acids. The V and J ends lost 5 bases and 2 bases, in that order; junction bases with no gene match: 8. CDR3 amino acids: CASSPSWTSAYNEQFF. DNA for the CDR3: TGTGCCAGCAGTCCTTCTTGGACTAGCGCCTACAATGAGCAGTTCTTC.

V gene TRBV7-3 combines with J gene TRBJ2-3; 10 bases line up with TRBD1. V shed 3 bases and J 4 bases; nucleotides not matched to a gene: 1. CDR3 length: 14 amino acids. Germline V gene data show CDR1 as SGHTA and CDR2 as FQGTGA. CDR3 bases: TGTGCCAGCAGCTTTGGACAGGGGGCAGATACGCAGTATTTT. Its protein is CASSFGQGADTQYF.

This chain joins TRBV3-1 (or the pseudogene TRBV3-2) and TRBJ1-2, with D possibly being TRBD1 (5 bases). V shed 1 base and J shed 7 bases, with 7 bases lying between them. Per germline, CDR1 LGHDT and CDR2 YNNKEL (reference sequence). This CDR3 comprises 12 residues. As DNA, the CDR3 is TGTGCCAGCAGCCAAGGGGGCGCTGGCTACACCTTC. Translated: CASSQGGAGYTF.

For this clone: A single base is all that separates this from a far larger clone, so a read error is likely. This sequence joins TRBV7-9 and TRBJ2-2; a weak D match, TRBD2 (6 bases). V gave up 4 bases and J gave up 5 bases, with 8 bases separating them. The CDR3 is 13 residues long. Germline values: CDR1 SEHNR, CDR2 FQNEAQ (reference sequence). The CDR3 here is CASSYGGTGELFF. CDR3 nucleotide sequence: TGTGCCAGCAGCTACGGGGGAACCGGGGAGCTGTTTTTT.